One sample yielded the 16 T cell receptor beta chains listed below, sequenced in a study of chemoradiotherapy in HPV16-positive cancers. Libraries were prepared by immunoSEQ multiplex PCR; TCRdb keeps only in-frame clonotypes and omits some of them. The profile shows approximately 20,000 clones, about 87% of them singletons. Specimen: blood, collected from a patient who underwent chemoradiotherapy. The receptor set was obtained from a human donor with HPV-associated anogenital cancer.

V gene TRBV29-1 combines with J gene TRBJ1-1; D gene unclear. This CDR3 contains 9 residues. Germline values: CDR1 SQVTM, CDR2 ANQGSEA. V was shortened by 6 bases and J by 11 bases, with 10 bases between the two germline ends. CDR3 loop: CSVLPYAFF. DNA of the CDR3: TGCAGCGTCCTCCCCTATGCTTTCTTT.

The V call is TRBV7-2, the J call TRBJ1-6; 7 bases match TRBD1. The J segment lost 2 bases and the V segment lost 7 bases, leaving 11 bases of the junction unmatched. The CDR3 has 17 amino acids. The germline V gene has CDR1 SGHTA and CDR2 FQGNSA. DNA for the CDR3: TGTGCCAGCACCCAACCAGGGGGGATCGCCTATAATTCACCCCTCCACTTT. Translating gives CASTQPGGIAYNSPLHF.

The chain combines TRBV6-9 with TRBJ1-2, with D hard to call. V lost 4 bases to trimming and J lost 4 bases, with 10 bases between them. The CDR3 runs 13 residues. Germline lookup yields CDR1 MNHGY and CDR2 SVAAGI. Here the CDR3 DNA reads TGTGCCAGCAGTTTAGACGGGTTCTATGGCTACACCTTC. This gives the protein CASSLDGFYGYTF.

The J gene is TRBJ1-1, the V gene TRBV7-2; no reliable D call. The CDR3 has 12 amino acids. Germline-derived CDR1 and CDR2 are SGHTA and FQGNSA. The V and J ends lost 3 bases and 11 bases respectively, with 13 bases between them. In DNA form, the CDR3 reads TGTGCCAGCAGCTTGGGAGGGCCAATGGCTTTCTTT. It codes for CASSLGGPMAFF.

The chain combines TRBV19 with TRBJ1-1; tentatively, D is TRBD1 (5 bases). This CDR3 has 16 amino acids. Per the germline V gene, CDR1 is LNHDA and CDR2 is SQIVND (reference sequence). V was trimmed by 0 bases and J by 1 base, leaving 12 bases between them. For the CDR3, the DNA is TGTGCCAGTAGTATAGAGGCAGGGATAAGGAACACTGAAGCTTTCTTT. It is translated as CASSIEAGIRNTEAFF.

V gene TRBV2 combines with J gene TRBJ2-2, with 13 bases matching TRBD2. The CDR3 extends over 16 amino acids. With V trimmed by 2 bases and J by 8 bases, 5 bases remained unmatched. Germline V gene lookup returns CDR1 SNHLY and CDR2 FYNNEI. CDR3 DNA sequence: TGTGCCAGCAGTGAATTCACTAGCGGGGGGGGAGGGGAGCTGTTTTTT. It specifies CASSEFTSGGGGELFF.

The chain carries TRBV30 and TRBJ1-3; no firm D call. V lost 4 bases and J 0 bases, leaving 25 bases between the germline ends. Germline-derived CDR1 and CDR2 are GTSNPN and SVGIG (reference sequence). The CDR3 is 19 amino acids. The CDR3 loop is CAWNNPLDYWESSGNTIYF. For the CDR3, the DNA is TGTGCCTGGAACAACCCCCTCGATTATTGGGAGAGCTCTGGAAACACCATATATTTT.

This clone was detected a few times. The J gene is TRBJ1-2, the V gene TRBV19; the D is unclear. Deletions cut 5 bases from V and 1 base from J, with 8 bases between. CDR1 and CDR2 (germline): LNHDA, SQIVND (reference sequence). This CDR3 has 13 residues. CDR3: CASSETVNYGYTF. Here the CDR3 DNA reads TGTGCCAGTAGTGAGACGGTTAACTATGGCTACACCTTC.

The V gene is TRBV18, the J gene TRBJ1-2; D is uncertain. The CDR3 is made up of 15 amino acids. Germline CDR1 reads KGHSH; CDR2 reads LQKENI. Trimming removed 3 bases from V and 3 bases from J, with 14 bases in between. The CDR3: CASSPTSRGDYGYTF. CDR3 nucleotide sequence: TGTGCCAGCTCACCTACAAGCCGGGGTGACTATGGCTACACCTTC.

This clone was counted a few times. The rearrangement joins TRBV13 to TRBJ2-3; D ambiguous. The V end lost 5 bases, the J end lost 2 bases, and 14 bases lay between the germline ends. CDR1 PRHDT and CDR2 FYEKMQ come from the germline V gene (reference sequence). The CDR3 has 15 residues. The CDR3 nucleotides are TGTGCCAGCAGCCGGCCCCCCGGGCACACAGATACGCAGTATTTT. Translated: CASSRPPGHTDTQYF.

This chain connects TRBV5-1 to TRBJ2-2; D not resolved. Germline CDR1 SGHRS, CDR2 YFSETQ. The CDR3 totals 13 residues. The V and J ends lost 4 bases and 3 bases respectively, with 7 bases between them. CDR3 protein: CASSLTDTGELFF. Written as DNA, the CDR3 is TGCGCCAGCAGCCTCACAGACACCGGGGAGCTGTTTTTT. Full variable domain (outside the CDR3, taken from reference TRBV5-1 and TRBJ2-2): KAGVTQTPRYLIKTRGQQVTLSCSPISGHRSVSWYQQTPGQGLQFLFEYFSETQRNKGNFPGRFSGRQFSNSRSEMNVSTLELGDSALYLCASSLTDTGELFFGEGSRLTVL.

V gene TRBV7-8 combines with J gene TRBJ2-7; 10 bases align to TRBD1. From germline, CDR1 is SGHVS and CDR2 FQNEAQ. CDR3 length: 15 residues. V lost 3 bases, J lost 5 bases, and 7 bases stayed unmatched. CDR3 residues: CASSFQGTGVNEQYF. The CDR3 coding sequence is TGTGCCAGCAGCTTTCAAGGGACAGGGGTCAACGAGCAGTACTTC.

The CDR3 coding sequence is TGCACCAGCAGCCGGGGGGACAGGGAGAGGGGAAACACCATATATTTT. The encoded protein is CTSSRGDRERGNTIYF. The chain has TRBV1 and TRBJ1-3; the tabulated D call, TRBD1, remains unverified against the DNA. TRBV1 corresponds to a pseudogene. The CDR3 is 16 residues long.

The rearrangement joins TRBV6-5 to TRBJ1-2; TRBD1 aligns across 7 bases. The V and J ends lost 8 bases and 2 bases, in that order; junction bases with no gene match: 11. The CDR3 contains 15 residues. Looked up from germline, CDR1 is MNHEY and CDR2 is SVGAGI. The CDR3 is CASGAEGTVNYGYTF. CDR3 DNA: TGTGCCAGCGGGGCAGAAGGGACAGTAAACTATGGCTACACCTTC.

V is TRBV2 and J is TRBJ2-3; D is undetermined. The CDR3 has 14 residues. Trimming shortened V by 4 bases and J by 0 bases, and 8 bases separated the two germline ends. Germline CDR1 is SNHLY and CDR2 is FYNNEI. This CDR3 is CASSVLGSTDTQYF. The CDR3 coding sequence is TGTGCCAGCAGTGTCCTGGGTAGCACAGATACGCAGTATTTT.

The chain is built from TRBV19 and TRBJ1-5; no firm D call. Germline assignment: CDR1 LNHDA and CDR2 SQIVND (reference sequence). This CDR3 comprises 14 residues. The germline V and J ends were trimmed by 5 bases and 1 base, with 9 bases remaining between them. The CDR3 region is CASSPSLSNQPQHF. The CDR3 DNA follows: TGTGCCAGTAGTCCGTCCCTCAGCAATCAGCCCCAGCATTTT.